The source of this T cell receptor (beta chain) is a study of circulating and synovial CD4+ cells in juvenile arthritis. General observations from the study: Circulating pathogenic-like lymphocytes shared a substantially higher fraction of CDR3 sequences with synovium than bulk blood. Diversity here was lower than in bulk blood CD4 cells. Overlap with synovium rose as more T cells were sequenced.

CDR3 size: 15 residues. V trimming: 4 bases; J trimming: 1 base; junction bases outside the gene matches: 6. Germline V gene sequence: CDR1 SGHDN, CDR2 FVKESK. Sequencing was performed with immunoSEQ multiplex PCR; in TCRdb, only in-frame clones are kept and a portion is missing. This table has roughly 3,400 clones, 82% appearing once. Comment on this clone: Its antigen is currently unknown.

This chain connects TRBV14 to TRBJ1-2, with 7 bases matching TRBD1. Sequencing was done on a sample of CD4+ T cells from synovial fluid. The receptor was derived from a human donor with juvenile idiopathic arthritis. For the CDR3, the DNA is TGTGCCAGCAGCCGACTTGGACAGGATAACTATGGCTACACCTTC. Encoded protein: CASSRLGQDNYGYTF.